The 31 T cell receptor beta chains reported below all come from one sample, sequenced in a study of siplizumab effects on memory and regulatory T cells. Sequencing was performed with immunoSEQ multiplex PCR; in TCRdb, only in-frame clones are kept and a portion is missing. Of some 100,000 clones listed, around 90% are singletons. The sample taken for sequencing was Tregs sorted from blood. The receptor source for this set is a human donor in good health.

The V call is TRBV7-9, the J call TRBJ1-2; D may be TRBD1 (5 bases). The V gene's germline CDR1 is SEHNR and CDR2 FQNEAQ (reference sequence). The CDR3 has 14 residues. Deletions cut 0 bases from V and 8 bases from J, with 13 bases between. CDR3 coding DNA: TGTGCCAGCAGCTTAGCGGGGGTGGAACGCGGCTACACCTTC. Translating it yields CASSLAGVERGYTF.

The CDR3 region has the DNA TGTGCCACCAGCAGAGTAGGGACTTTCTACAATGAGCAGTTCTTC. It codes for CATSRVGTFYNEQFF. The V gene is TRBV15, the J gene TRBJ2-1, with D maybe TRBD2 (6 bases). The CDR3 is made up of 15 amino acids. In germline, CDR1 is LNHNV, CDR2 YYDKDF (reference sequence). V shed 1 base and J shed 3 bases, with 10 bases lying between them.

V usage is TRBV6-1 and J usage is TRBJ1-2; TRBD1 matches 7 bases. CDR3 length equals 15 residues. Germline V gives CDR1 MNHNS, CDR2 SASEGT. Germline trimming cut 4 bases from V and 8 bases from J; bases unmatched to any gene: 13. Here the CDR3 reads CASSVGLEGARGYTF. CDR3 bases: TGTGCCAGCAGTGTGGGCCTGGAGGGGGCAAGGGGCTACACCTTC.

V gene TRBV5-1 combines with J gene TRBJ2-1; TRBD2 agrees at 9 bases. Germline V gene data show CDR1 as SGHRS and CDR2 as YFSETQ. The CDR3 covers 15 residues. Trimming took 6 bases from V and 5 from J; bases not matched to a gene: 9. For the CDR3, the DNA is TGCGCCAGCACAGCGGGAGGAGGAATGAACAATGAGCAGTTCTTC. Translated, it gives CASTAGGGMNNEQFF.

The J gene is TRBJ2-7, the V gene TRBV10-3; 9 bases agree with TRBD2. V dropped 0 bases and J dropped 7; count of bases not matched to a gene: 7. The CDR3 extends over 15 amino acids. CDR1 and CDR2 (germline): ENHRY, SYGVKD. The CDR3 loop is CAISESPSGEGEQYF. DNA for the CDR3: TGTGCCATCAGTGAGTCGCCTAGCGGGGAAGGGGAGCAGTACTTC.

This clone occurred a few times. At one end the junction does not follow the germline gene, possibly because of a read error. The chain links TRBV20-1 to TRBJ1-2; D is unresolved. Germline CDR1 and CDR2: DFQATT and SNEGSKA (reference sequence). The CDR3 spans 11 residues. The CDR3 region has the DNA TGCAGTGCCACCCACCCCGCAAAAGAGGCCTTC. Its protein product is CSATHPAKEAF.

The chain couples TRBV5-6 to TRBJ2-1; the D is unclear. This CDR3 has 14 amino acids. CDR1 is SGHDT, CDR2 YYEEEE, per germline. The V and J ends lost 0 bases and 3 bases respectively, with 7 bases between them. CDR3 loop: CASSLELSYNEQFF. The CDR3 DNA follows: TGTGCCAGCAGCTTGGAGCTTAGCTACAATGAGCAGTTCTTC.

This chain connects TRBV5-4 to TRBJ2-1, with D possibly matching TRBD2 (5 bases). Trimming left V 3 bases short and J 3 bases short, with 7 bases between. Germline assignment: CDR1 SGHNT and CDR2 YYREEE (reference sequence). This CDR3 has 13 amino acids. The CDR3 is CASSSRDYNEQFF. The DNA for the CDR3 is TGTGCCAGCAGCTCCCGGGACTACAATGAGCAGTTCTTC.

The chain employs TRBV5-4 and TRBJ2-7; 8 nucleotides line up with TRBD1. Germline CDR1 reads SGHNT; CDR2 reads YYREEE (reference sequence). This CDR3 spans 16 amino acids. Trimming cost V 4 bases and J 2 bases; bases outside gene matches: 11. The CDR3 spells CASSPQRTGFAYEQYF. Written as DNA, the CDR3 is TGTGCCAGCAGCCCACAACGGACAGGGTTTGCCTACGAGCAGTACTTC.

The chain has TRBV7-9 and TRBJ2-3; D is undetermined. This CDR3 has 14 amino acids. V shed 0 bases and J shed 0 bases, with 4 bases lying between them. Germline CDR1 and CDR2: SEHNR and FQNEAQ (reference sequence). The CDR3 bases are TGTGCCAGCAGCTTAGCCCGTAGCACAGATACGCAGTATTTT. This sequence encodes CASSLARSTDTQYF.

The rearrangement joins TRBV30 to TRBJ1-5, with D unresolved. V dropped 4 bases and J dropped 2 bases, with 6 bases sitting between them. Germline CDR1 reads GTSNPN; CDR2 reads SVGIG (reference sequence). The CDR3 loop spans 12 amino acids. CDR3: CAWTWGNQPQHF. For the CDR3, the DNA is TGTGCCTGGACCTGGGGCAATCAGCCCCAGCATTTT.

The CDR3, as DNA: TGTGCCAGCAGCGTAAACAGGGAGTTCTCTGGGGCCAACGTCCTGACTTTC. Protein: CASSVNREFSGANVLTF. J is TRBJ2-6 and V is TRBV9, with a weak D call TRBD1 (6 bases). CDR1 SGDLS and CDR2 YYNGEE come from the germline V gene. This CDR3 contains 17 residues. V lost 1 base, J lost 0 bases, and 11 bases lay in between.

This chain links TRBV1 with TRBJ1-5. TRBV1 has pseudogene status. The CDR3 contains 9 residues. The CDR3 spells CTTRRPQHF. The CDR3 DNA follows: TGCACTACCCGAAGGCCCCAGCATTTT.

The chain links TRBV5-1 to TRBJ2-1, with TRBD2 matching over 9 bases. The V gene end was trimmed by 0 bases and the J gene end by 9 bases; junction bases not matched to a gene: 7. Germline CDR1 is SGHRS and CDR2 is YFSETQ. This CDR3 has 15 residues. CDR3 coding DNA: TGCGCCAGCAGCTTGGCTAGCGGGAAGCAGGCTGAGCAGTTCTTC. It encodes CASSLASGKQAEQFF.

V and J are TRBV10-3 and TRBJ2-1; TRBD1 matches 10 bases. V lost 3 bases, J lost 5 bases, and 1 base stayed unmatched. The CDR3 sequence is 14 residues long. Germline loops: CDR1 ENHRY, CDR2 SYGVKD. This CDR3 is CAISDGQGDNEQFF. CDR3 DNA: TGTGCCATCAGTGACGGACAGGGGGACAATGAGCAGTTCTTC.

This rearrangement joins TRBV18 to TRBJ2-1; D possibly corresponds to TRBD1 (6 bases). Germline V lookup: CDR1 KGHSH, CDR2 LQKENI. The V and J ends lost 1 base and 5 bases respectively, with 12 bases between them. The CDR3 covers 15 residues. In nucleotides, the CDR3 is TGTGCCAGCTCACCACGGGCAGGGGTCCACAATGAGCAGTTCTTC. This codes for CASSPRAGVHNEQFF.

The chain couples TRBV6-5 to TRBJ2-1, with TRBD2 identical over 9 bases. V lost 5 bases to trimming and J lost 9 bases; unmatched junction nucleotides: 11. Per germline, CDR1 MNHEY and CDR2 SVGAGI. The CDR3 contains 15 residues. The CDR3 protein is CASSTLKAGGGEQFF. The CDR3 nucleotides read TGTGCCAGCAGTACCCTGAAAGCGGGGGGCGGTGAGCAGTTCTTC.

The genes are TRBV6-1 and TRBJ1-2; no definite D call. V shed 0 bases and J shed 5 bases, with 4 bases lying between them. The CDR3 contains 12 residues. Germline V gives CDR1 MNHNS, CDR2 SASEGT. CDR3 in amino acids: CASSEAGYGYTF. The CDR3 region has the DNA TGTGCCAGCAGTGAAGCGGGGTATGGCTACACCTTC.

The chain couples TRBV5-1 to TRBJ1-6, with 7 bases lining up with TRBD1. Germline V CDR1 and CDR2: SGHRS, YFSETQ. CDR3 length: 17 residues. V trimming: 6 bases; J trimming: 9 bases; junction bases outside the gene matches: 18. CDR3 in amino acids: CASTWDSPLYSGSPLHF. The CDR3 DNA sequence: TGCGCCAGCACCTGGGACAGTCCTCTGTATAGTGGTTCACCCCTCCACTTT.

This clone was recorded only once. The chain has TRBV6-1 and TRBJ2-3; D is perhaps TRBD1 (6 bases). Trimming took off 10 bases at V and 0 bases at J, with 11 bases between the two ends. Germline CDR1 reads MNHNS; CDR2 reads SASEGT. This CDR3 is built from 13 residues. The CDR3 DNA is TGTGCCACCAGGACAGAAAGCACAGATACGCAGTATTTT. Translating gives CATRTESTDTQYF.

This chain links TRBV10-3 with TRBJ2-7, with 9 bases fitting TRBD1. V gave up 2 bases and J gave up 3 bases; unmatched junction bases: 5. Germline V lookup: CDR1 ENHRY, CDR2 SYGVKD. The CDR3 consists of 15 residues. DNA for the CDR3: TGTGCCATCAGTGAGGTGGGACAGGGTGGCTACGAGCAGTACTTC. Translating it yields CAISEVGQGGYEQYF.

The rearrangement links TRBV5-1 to TRBJ2-7; tentative D call: TRBD1 (6 bases). The CDR3 runs 14 residues. Trimming took off 0 bases at V and 1 base at J, with 8 bases between the two ends. Germline V gives CDR1 SGHRS, CDR2 YFSETQ. The CDR3 is CASSLGDTSYEQYF. The CDR3 DNA reads TGCGCCAGCAGCTTGGGGGACACTTCCTACGAGCAGTACTTC. Together with reference TRBV5-1 and TRBJ2-7, the CDR3 gives the full variable domain: KAGVTQTPRYLIKTRGQQVTLSCSPISGHRSVSWYQQTPGQGLQFLFEYFSETQRNKGNFPGRFSGRQFSNSRSEMNVSTLELGDSALYLCASSLGDTSYEQYFGPGTRLTVT.

The chain combines TRBV18 with TRBJ1-1; D gene unclear. Trimming took 6 bases from V and 1 from J, leaving 15 bases between them. The CDR3 runs to 15 residues. CDR1 is KGHSH and CDR2 is LQKENI in the germline V gene. CDR3 amino acids: CASSRNSRKNTEAFF. The CDR3 bases are TGTGCCAGCTCCCGAAACTCCAGAAAGAACACTGAAGCTTTCTTT.

The rearrangement joins TRBV19 to TRBJ1-5; tentatively, D is TRBD1 (5 bases). CDR1 LNHDA and CDR2 SQIVND come from the germline V gene (reference sequence). CDR3 length equals 13 residues. The V and J ends lost 3 bases and 9 bases respectively, with 12 bases between them. This CDR3 reads CASSIDSQGPQHF. The CDR3 nucleotides read TGTGCCAGTAGTATCGACAGCCAAGGGCCCCAGCATTTT.

This chain joins TRBV21-1 and TRBJ1-3; the DNA was not compared with TRBD1, the D call given in the table. TRBV21-1 is tagged as a pseudogene. The CDR3 has 15 amino acids. CDR3 DNA sequence: TGTGCCAGCAGCTCACGGGGACAGGGACGAAACACCATATATTTT. This sequence encodes CASSSRGQGRNTIYF.

This sequence joins TRBV7-8 and TRBJ2-3; no reliable D call. Germline V CDR1 and CDR2: SGHVS, FQNEAQ. Trimming pared 5 bases from V and 4 bases from J, leaving 7 bases between. This CDR3 comprises 12 residues. CDR3: CASSPQPDTQYF. In nucleotides, the CDR3 is TGTGCCAGCAGCCCTCAGCCAGATACGCAGTATTTT.

The chain uses TRBV6-6 and TRBJ2-7, with TRBD1 as a possible D gene (6 bases). CDR3 length equals 16 residues. Germline loops: CDR1 MNHNY, CDR2 SVGAGI (reference sequence). Between the trimmed V and J ends, which lost 4 bases and 1 base, there was a span of 17 bases. The CDR3 reads CASSFNPGQFSYEQYF. The DNA of the CDR3 is TGTGCCAGCAGTTTCAACCCGGGACAATTTTCCTACGAGCAGTACTTC.

The J gene is TRBJ2-1, the V gene TRBV4-2; TRBD2 aligns across 7 bases. V was clipped by 0 bases and J by 2 bases; unmatched bases: 4. The germline V gene encodes CDR1 LGHNA and CDR2 YNFKEQ. The CDR3 runs 16 residues. The CDR3 reads CASSQDEGGAYNEQFF. For the CDR3, the DNA is TGTGCCAGCAGCCAAGATGAGGGAGGGGCCTACAATGAGCAGTTCTTC.

The chain links TRBV7-9 to TRBJ2-3, with 13 bases identical to TRBD2. This CDR3 is 18 amino acids long. Germline V lookup: CDR1 SEHNR, CDR2 FQNEAQ (reference sequence). With V trimmed by 2 bases and J by 5 bases, 10 bases remained unmatched. The CDR3 sequence: CASSLHIGLAGAVDTQYF. CDR3 nucleotide sequence: TGTGCCAGCAGCTTACACATTGGACTAGCGGGGGCTGTAGATACGCAGTATTTT.

The chain carries TRBV30 and TRBJ1-2; no clear D. V gave up 5 bases and J gave up 2 bases, with 6 bases separating them. CDR3 length: 11 amino acids. In germline, CDR1 is GTSNPN, CDR2 SVGIG (reference sequence). CDR3 nucleotide sequence: TGTGCCTGGTGGCGGAACTATGGCTACACCTTC. It yields the protein CAWWRNYGYTF.

This chain uses TRBV11-3 with TRBJ2-1; D possibly corresponds to TRBD2 (6 bases). Per the germline V gene, CDR1 is SGHNT and CDR2 is YENEEA. The CDR3 runs 17 residues. V was shortened by 1 base and J by 9 bases, with 22 bases between the two germline ends. CDR3 in amino acids: CASSLVGVSGGGGEQFF. Written as DNA, the CDR3 is TGTGCCAGCAGCTTAGTCGGTGTATCTGGGGGAGGTGGTGAGCAGTTCTTC.